The 30 T cell receptor beta chains presented below share a single source sample, sequenced in a study of technical replicates of blood from a handful of donors. The assay was immunoSEQ multiplex PCR, and TCRdb's table has in-frame clones only and misses some. The sample has some 77,000 clones, 65% to 90% seen once; the top ten hold 4.8%. Source material: PBMCs. The receptors stem from a human donor in good health. Some clones in this sample may be carry-over from other donors' samples.

V is TRBV19 and J is TRBJ1-5; maybe TRBD1 (5 bases). With 5 bases removed from V and 6 bases from J, the gap between germline ends came to 14 bases. Germline V gene data show CDR1 as LNHDA and CDR2 as SQIVND (reference sequence). The CDR3 is 14 amino acids. The CDR3 region is CASSLLGGVQPQHF. CDR3 DNA: TGTGCCAGTAGTCTCCTTGGGGGGGTTCAGCCCCAGCATTTT.

The rearrangement links TRBV18 to TRBJ2-1; 7 nucleotides agree with TRBD2. CDR3 length: 14 residues. Germline assignment: CDR1 KGHSH and CDR2 LQKENI. The ends lost 4 bases at V and 4 bases at J; junction bases unmatched: 4. Here the CDR3 DNA reads TGTGCCAGCTCACAGTCTAGCGGTTACAATGAGCAGTTCTTC. It codes for CASSQSSGYNEQFF.

V gene TRBV18 combines with J gene TRBJ1-3; 7 bases are a match to TRBD1. Per germline, CDR1 KGHSH and CDR2 LQKENI. With 2 bases clipped from V and 7 bases from J, the junction kept 8 bases outside the gene matches. This CDR3 has 15 residues. The CDR3 DNA reads TGTGCCAGCTCACCAGTGGAGACAGGGTCCAACACCATATATTTT. Translating it yields CASSPVETGSNTIYF.

This chain connects TRBV18 to TRBJ2-5; D perhaps matches TRBD1 (5 bases). The germline CDR1 and CDR2 sequences are KGHSH and LQKENI. Trimming took off 3 bases at V and 1 base at J, with 6 bases between the two ends. The CDR3 sequence is 13 residues long. The CDR3 region has the DNA TGTGCCAGCTCACCTGACAGCCAAGAGACCCAGTACTTC. Its protein is CASSPDSQETQYF.

The chain combines TRBV7-9 with TRBJ1-5; weak D call: TRBD1 (5 bases). Trimming pared 6 bases from V and 8 bases from J, leaving 14 bases between. There are 13 residues in the CDR3. CDR1 is SEHNR, CDR2 FQNEAQ, per germline (reference sequence). The CDR3 loop reads CASRSSPGEPQHF. CDR3 coding DNA: TGTGCCAGCAGATCGAGCCCGGGGGAGCCCCAGCATTTT. Filled out from reference TRBV7-9 and TRBJ1-5, the complete variable domain reads DTGVSQNPRHKITKRGQNVTFRCDPISEHNRLYWYRQTLGQGPEFLTYFQNEAQLEKSRLLSDRFSAERPKGSFSTLEIQRTEQGDSAMYLCASRSSPGEPQHFGDGTRLSIL.

The chain is built from TRBV7-9 and TRBJ1-3; tentatively, D is TRBD1 (6 bases). V lost 1 base, J lost 0 bases, and 10 bases lay in between. This CDR3 contains 16 residues. CDR1 is SEHNR, CDR2 FQNEAQ, per germline (reference sequence). The CDR3 bases are TGTGCCAGCAGCTTAGGGGGGACAAGCTCTGGAAACACCATATATTTT. Amino acid sequence: CASSLGGTSSGNTIYF.

The gene calls are TRBV18 and TRBJ2-7, with 8 bases identical to TRBD2. The CDR3 spans 14 residues. CDR1 KGHSH and CDR2 LQKENI come from the germline V gene. V lost 5 bases, J lost 1 base, and 4 bases stayed unmatched. The CDR3 is CASSWSGGSYEQYF. CDR3 nucleotides: TGTGCCAGCTCATGGAGCGGGGGTTCCTACGAGCAGTACTTC.

The sample holds one count of this clone. The chain carries TRBV7-9 and TRBJ1-4; a possible D gene is TRBD1 (5 bases). Trimming removed 1 base from V and 1 base from J, with 10 bases in between. CDR3 length equals 16 residues. The V gene's germline CDR1 is SEHNR and CDR2 FQNEAQ (reference sequence). The CDR3 protein is CASSLGQLRTNEKLFF. CDR3 bases: TGTGCCAGCAGCTTAGGACAGTTGCGAACTAATGAAAAACTGTTTTTT.

The rearrangement links TRBV4-2 to TRBJ2-1, with D uncertain. V was pared by 0 bases and J by 10 bases, with 10 bases between. CDR3 size: 13 residues. Germline lookup yields CDR1 LGHNA and CDR2 YNFKEQ. CDR3 in amino acids: CASSQDQKTEQFF. The CDR3 bases are TGTGCCAGCAGCCAAGATCAGAAAACCGAGCAGTTCTTC.

V usage is TRBV7-2 and J usage is TRBJ2-1; tentatively, D is TRBD2 (6 bases). V lost 1 base to trimming and J lost 7 bases, with 11 bases between them. Germline loops: CDR1 SGHTA, CDR2 FQGNSA. The CDR3 has 14 residues. The CDR3 DNA follows: TGTGCCAGCAGCTTAGAGAGCGGAGGGAATGAGCAGTTCTTC. It codes for CASSLESGGNEQFF.

The rearrangement links TRBV27 to TRBJ1-5; possible D gene TRBD1, 5 bases. This CDR3 spans 16 amino acids. Trimming left V 3 bases short and J 1 base short, with 13 bases between. CDR1 and CDR2 from the germline V gene are MNHEY and SMNVEV (reference sequence). The CDR3 is CASSFWGRGSNQPQHF. CDR3 in DNA: TGTGCCAGCAGTTTCTGGGGAAGGGGAAGCAATCAGCCCCAGCATTTT.

The J gene is TRBJ2-7, the V gene TRBV18; TRBD2 matches 9 bases. Trimming removed 7 bases from V and 3 bases from J; junction bases left unmatched: 10. The CDR3 totals 15 residues. The germline CDR1 and CDR2 sequences are KGHSH and LQKENI. The CDR3 nucleotides read TGTGCCAGCTACTCACGGCGGGGGGGGGACTACGAGCAGTACTTC. Protein sequence: CASYSRRGGDYEQYF. The full variable domain, completed using reference TRBV18 and TRBJ2-7, is NAGVMQNPRHLVRRRGQEARLRCSPMKGHSHVYWYRQLPEEGLKFMVYLQKENIIDESGMPKERFSAEFPKEGPSILRIQQVVRGDSAAYFCASYSRRGGDYEQYFGPGTRLTVT.

The CDR3 loop reads CASSPGTGKETQYF. In DNA form, the CDR3 reads TGTGCCAGCAGCCCTGGGACAGGGAAAGAGACCCAGTACTTC. The rearrangement uses TRBV7-9 and TRBJ2-5; 9 nucleotides line up with TRBD1. CDR3 length: 14 residues. With 5 bases clipped from V and 3 bases from J, the junction kept 4 bases outside the gene matches. The germline CDR1 and CDR2 sequences are SEHNR and FQNEAQ (reference sequence).

In DNA form, the CDR3 reads TGTGCCTGGGCGCCCGGAGGGGCGTTAATCACAGATACGCAGTATTTT. Translating it yields CAWAPGGALITDTQYF. The rearrangement links TRBV30 to TRBJ2-3, with D perhaps TRBD2 (6 bases). With 5 bases removed from V and 2 bases from J, the gap between germline ends came to 20 bases. Germline V gives CDR1 GTSNPN, CDR2 SVGIG (reference sequence). This CDR3 region has 16 residues.

The J gene is TRBJ1-2, the V gene TRBV11-2; D might be TRBD1 (5 bases). With 5 bases removed from V and 4 bases from J, the gap between germline ends came to 11 bases. This CDR3 is 13 amino acids long. The germline V gene has CDR1 SGHAT and CDR2 FQNNGV. The CDR3 loop is CASSDPRVYGYTF. The CDR3 nucleotides read TGTGCCAGCAGCGACCCCAGGGTCTATGGCTACACCTTC.

The genes are TRBV2 and TRBJ2-4; 12 bases fit TRBD1. CDR3 length equals 15 residues. Germline V lookup: CDR1 SNHLY, CDR2 FYNNEI. J lost 7 bases, V lost 3 bases, and 4 bases had no gene match. In nucleotides, the CDR3 is TGTGCCAGCAGTGAGGGACAGGGGGCAAGGAACATTCAGTACTTC. This codes for CASSEGQGARNIQYF.

The V and J genes are TRBV7-2 and TRBJ2-4; weak D call: TRBD2 (5 bases). With 5 bases removed from V and 9 bases from J, the gap between germline ends came to 14 bases. CDR3 size: 13 residues. Looked up from germline, CDR1 is SGHTA and CDR2 is FQGNSA. The CDR3 DNA reads as TGTGCCAGCAGCGAGTTTAGGAGCGGCATTCAGTACTTC. It translates to CASSEFRSGIQYF.

The gene calls are TRBV12-2 and TRBJ2-5; the table names TRBD1, a call not compared with the DNA. TRBV12-2 is described as a pseudogene. There are 14 residues in the CDR3. The CDR3 region is CASRSRQKKETQYF. The DNA for the CDR3 is TGTGCAAGTCGTTCACGACAGAAAAAAGAGACCCAGTACTTC.

The V call is TRBV5-1, the J call TRBJ1-3, with TRBD1 matching 7 bases. The CDR3 contains 15 residues. The V segment lost 4 bases and the J segment 0 bases; nucleotides outside the gene matches: 4. Germline V gene sequence: CDR1 SGHRS, CDR2 YFSETQ. CDR3: CASSATGSSGNTIYF. The DNA of the CDR3 is TGCGCCAGCAGCGCGACAGGGAGCTCTGGAAACACCATATATTTT. Full variable domain (outside the CDR3, taken from reference TRBV5-1 and TRBJ1-3): KAGVTQTPRYLIKTRGQQVTLSCSPISGHRSVSWYQQTPGQGLQFLFEYFSETQRNKGNFPGRFSGRQFSNSRSEMNVSTLELGDSALYLCASSATGSSGNTIYFGEGSWLTVV.

This chain connects TRBV4-2 to TRBJ1-5; TRBD1 aligns across 7 bases. CDR1 is LGHNA, CDR2 YNFKEQ, per germline. V was pared by 0 bases and J by 6 bases, with 5 bases of the junction left unmatched. This CDR3 spans 15 amino acids. The CDR3 region has the DNA TGTGCCAGCAGCCAAGATAACAGGGGTAGTCAGCCCCAGCATTTT. Protein sequence: CASSQDNRGSQPQHF.

The rearrangement joins TRBV7-9 to TRBJ1-2, with no clear D. The CDR3 runs to 11 residues. Germline CDR1 is SEHNR and CDR2 is FQNEAQ (reference sequence). V was trimmed by 0 bases and J by 8 bases, leaving 4 bases between them. CDR3 protein: CASSLAEGYTF. The CDR3 DNA reads TGTGCCAGCAGCTTAGCGGAGGGCTACACCTTC.

V gene TRBV12-5 combines with J gene TRBJ1-5; TRBD1 matches at 7 bases. The CDR3 extends over 17 amino acids. Germline loops: CDR1 LGHNT, CDR2 FRNRAP. With 0 bases clipped from V and 3 bases from J, the junction kept 8 bases outside the gene matches. The CDR3 coding sequence is TGTGCTAGTGGTTTGGTACAGGGGAGACAGTTCAATCAGCCCCAGCATTTT. As protein: CASGLVQGRQFNQPQHF.

The chain combines TRBV29-1 with TRBJ2-4; D is possibly TRBD1 (6 bases). This CDR3 contains 12 residues. CDR1 and CDR2 from the germline V gene are SQVTM and ANQGSEA. Trimming left V 4 bases short and J 7 bases short, with 11 bases between. CDR3 DNA: TGCAGCGTTGGGACAGCCGGGAACATTCAGTACTTC. This encodes CSVGTAGNIQYF.

This chain joins TRBV10-3 and TRBJ2-1; 8 bases align to TRBD2. Germline CDR1 reads ENHRY; CDR2 reads SYGVKD. This CDR3 has 17 amino acids. The trim removed 3 bases at V and 4 bases at J, leaving 11 bases unmatched. The CDR3 is CAISDQPRLATYNEQFF. The CDR3 DNA reads as TGTGCCATCAGTGACCAACCGAGACTAGCGACATACAATGAGCAGTTCTTC.

The V call is TRBV2, the J call TRBJ2-1, with D tentatively TRBD2 (6 bases). V lost 2 bases and J lost 1, with 15 bases in between. CDR3 length: 17 residues. Germline CDR1 is SNHLY and CDR2 is FYNNEI. This CDR3 reads CASSEYGGDPSYNEQFF. The DNA for the CDR3 is TGTGCCAGCAGTGAATATGGCGGGGATCCTTCCTACAATGAGCAGTTCTTC.

The chain combines TRBV7-9 with TRBJ2-1; 12 positions agree with TRBD2. V lost 3 bases, J lost 7 bases, and 7 bases stayed unmatched. The CDR3 runs to 16 residues. Germline CDR1 and CDR2: SEHNR and FQNEAQ (reference sequence). The CDR3 loop reads CASSLSLAGGPNEQFF. In DNA, the CDR3 is TGTGCCAGCAGCTTGTCTCTAGCGGGGGGGCCGAATGAGCAGTTCTTC.

Regarding this clone: Being one base from a much bigger clone, this may be a read error. The rearrangement uses TRBV6-5 and TRBJ2-1; 12 nucleotides align to TRBD2. Per germline, CDR1 MNHEY and CDR2 SVGAGI. The junction had 0 bases not matched to a gene; V was cut back by 6 bases and J by 0 bases. The CDR3 is 15 amino acids. CDR3 DNA sequence: TGTGCCAGCAGGACTAGCGGGAGCTCCTACAATGAGCAGTTCTTC. Protein product: CASRTSGSSYNEQFF.

The chain links TRBV5-1 to TRBJ2-3, with TRBD2 matching over 8 bases. CDR1 and CDR2 from the germline V gene are SGHRS and YFSETQ. This CDR3 comprises 17 residues. V was clipped by 0 bases and J by 2 bases; unmatched bases: 8. The CDR3 DNA reads TGCGCCAGCAGCTTGGTAGCCCGGCGGGGGGCCACAGATACGCAGTATTTT. This codes for CASSLVARRGATDTQYF.

The genes are TRBV15 and TRBJ1-4, with D unclear. The CDR3 contains 15 residues. Trimming removed 0 bases at V and 4 bases at J, with 9 bases between. The germline V gene encodes CDR1 LNHNV and CDR2 YYDKDF (reference sequence). The CDR3 reads CATSRDQGSNEKLFF. CDR3 DNA: TGTGCCACCAGCAGAGATCAAGGGAGTAATGAAAAACTGTTTTTT.

J is TRBJ2-7 and V is TRBV19; TRBD1 agrees at 12 bases. V dropped 4 bases and J dropped 3; count of bases not matched to a gene: 13. CDR1 is LNHDA and CDR2 is SQIVND in the germline V gene (reference sequence). The CDR3 is 18 residues long. The CDR3, as DNA: TGTGCCAGTAGTAGTTCCGGGACAGGGGGCCGAAACTACTACGAGCAGTACTTC. Amino acids: CASSSSGTGGRNYYEQYF.